The present T cell receptor beta chain was sequenced within a study of cytomegalovirus exposure and HLA in healthy donors. General study results and limits: The HLA-A and HLA-B alleles of most subjects were reportedly predicted accurately from TCR beta sequences. Several of the most significant clusters appeared, in a later analysis, to be linked to common viral pathogens.

Note on this clone: No antigen is known for it.

With 60 Vbeta and 13 Jbeta primers, the PCR was carried out. TCRdb's table, derived via immunoSEQ multiplex PCR, lists solely in-frame clones and lacks some. This sample has some 130,000 clones; 66% occur once, and the top ten carry around 1.6%. V was trimmed by 0 bases and J by 5 bases, leaving 11 bases between them. This CDR3 has 14 amino acids. Germline values: CDR1 LGHNA, CDR2 YSLEER. V usage is TRBV4-3 and J usage is TRBJ2-7, with D perhaps TRBD1 (6 bases). Sequenced input: PBMCs. The receptor comes from a human donor in good health. The CDR3 loop is CASSQDRGINEQYF. The CDR3 bases are TGCGCCAGCAGCCAAGACAGGGGAATCAACGAGCAGTACTTC.